These T cell receptor beta chains were read from a single sample in a study of patients and donors after allogeneic stem cell transplantation. MiXCR, applied by TCRdb to the RT-PCR reads, yields one record per CDR3 protein. The sample has fewer than 250,000 distinct CDR3 sequences; 12% to 15% are singletons. The sequenced material came from blood, either unsorted or a sorted T cell fraction (not recorded which). The receptors were gathered from a human donor who was either an allogeneic HSCT recipient or a stem cell or donor lymphocyte infusion donor (not recorded which). It is not recorded whose cells these are; they may come from a transplant donor. CDR3s include the opening cysteine and the closing phenylalanine or tryptophan. The D gene is left open where the match is weak. The size entry is marked missing in some rows and otherwise reads once, few, many or a size class.

TRBV27	TRBJ2-1	TRBD2	-	CASSFATGLAGRSYNEQFF	TGTGCCAGCAGTTTTGCGACGGGACTAGCGGGACGCTCCTACAATGAGCAGTTCTTC
TRBV5-1	TRBJ2-6	TRBD2	-	CASSPVVAGFGGANVLTF	TGCGCCAGCAGCCCCGTGGTAGCGGGGTTCGGTGGGGCCAACGTCCTGACTTTC
TRBV19	TRBJ2-1	TRBD2	few	CASSILSSGGYNEQFF	TGTGCCAGTAGTATATTGTCTAGCGGGGGGTACAATGAGCAGTTCTTC
TRBV12-3/TRBV12-4	TRBJ2-1	TRBD2	few	CASSSFGGSVHNEQFF	TGTGCCAGCAGTTCTTTCGGGGGGTCGGTCCACAATGAGCAGTTCTTC
TRBV14	TRBJ1-2	TRBD1	many	CASSQDGTGADGYTF	TGTGCCAGCAGCCAAGATGGGACAGGGGCGGATGGCTACACCTTC
TRBV6-1	TRBJ1-5	-	-	CASSELQNSNQPQHF	TGTGCCAGCAGTGAATTACAGAATAGCAATCAGCCCCAGCATTTT
TRBV12-3/TRBV12-4	TRBJ2-1	TRBD2	many	CASSGTSGNYNEQFF	TGTGCCAGCAGTGGGACTAGCGGGAACTACAATGAGCAGTTCTTC
TRBV27	TRBJ1-2	-	-	CASSLSGGARGYTF	TGTGCCAGCAGTTTATCAGGGGGGGCGAGGGGCTACACCTTC
TRBV14	TRBJ2-5	TRBD1	few	CASSTWTGIKPATQYF	TGTGCCAGCAGCACCTGGACAGGGATAAAACCGGCGACCCAGTACTTC
TRBV7-6	TRBJ1-1	TRBD1	many	CASSMLGQGTEAFF	TGTGCCAGCAGCATGTTGGGACAGGGTACTGAAGCTTTCTTT
TRBV9	TRBJ1-5	TRBD1	-	CAPRGESNQPQHF	TGTGCCCCCAGGGGGGAGTCTAATCAGCCCCAGCATTTT
TRBV5-1	TRBJ2-5	-	-	CASSLRGTYQETQYF	TGCGCCAGCAGCTTGAGAGGTACTTACCAAGAGACCCAGTACTTC
TRBV29-1	TRBJ1-1	-	-	CSAEEGTNTEAFF	TGCAGCGCCGAGGAGGGGACAAACACTGAAGCTTTCTTT
TRBV20-1	TRBJ2-3	TRBD2	many	CSASSLAGTDTQYF	TGCAGTGCTAGTTCGCTAGCGGGCACAGATACGCAGTATTTT
TRBV5-1	TRBJ2-7	-	-	CASSLRVGGEQYF	TGCGCCAGCAGCCTCCGGGTAGGGGGCGAGCAGTACTTC
TRBV19	TRBJ1-4	-	-	CASRNRAQLNEKLFF	TGTGCCAGTAGGAACCGGGCCCAACTTAATGAAAAACTGTTTTTT
TRBV12-3/TRBV12-4	TRBJ1-2	-	few	CASSLRAGQGYTF	TGTGCCAGCAGTTTGAGGGCAGGGCAAGGCTACACCTTC
TRBV7-9	TRBJ1-4	-	few	CATRDLSEKLFF	TGTGCCACCCGGGACCTTAGTGAAAAACTGTTTTTT
TRBV11-2	TRBJ1-2	-	-	CASSLADGLAYGYTF	TGTGCCAGCAGCTTAGCAGATGGACTAGCCTATGGCTACACCTTC
TRBV30	TRBJ2-1	TRBD1	few	CAWSAAVAGARGPRFF	TGTGCCTGGAGTGCGGCAGTTGCCGGGGCTAGGGGGCCCCGATTCTTC
TRBV6-2/TRBV6-3	TRBJ1-1	-	-	CASNWGYTEAFF	TGTGCCAGCAACTGGGGTTACACTGAAGCTTTCTTT
TRBV19	TRBJ1-5	-	-	CASSVTFKGRGFQHF	TGTGCCAGTAGTGTGACCTTCAAGGGGCGAGGTTTCCAGCATTTT